This T cell receptor (beta chain) was identified during a study of blood T cell repertoires in COVID-19. Study information: Sources were T cells, B-cell-depleted T cells, or PBMCs; the material itself was cDNA or gDNA.

This CDR3 comprises 13 residues. Trimming removed 3 bases at V and 3 bases at J, with 8 bases between. This clone has a single count. Repertoires were generated with immunoSEQ multiplex PCR, while TCRdb's copy carries only in-frame clones and drops some. The table lists under 400,000 clones, approximately 89% of them singletons. The sample comprised peripheral blood. The TCR was taken from a woman in her thirties with COVID-19, enrolled during active disease. The rearrangement joins TRBV12-3 or TRBV12-4 to TRBJ2-5; D not certain. CDR3 region: CASSFGYKETQYF. The CDR3 nucleotides are TGTGCCAGCAGTTTCGGGTACAAAGAGACCCAGTACTTC.